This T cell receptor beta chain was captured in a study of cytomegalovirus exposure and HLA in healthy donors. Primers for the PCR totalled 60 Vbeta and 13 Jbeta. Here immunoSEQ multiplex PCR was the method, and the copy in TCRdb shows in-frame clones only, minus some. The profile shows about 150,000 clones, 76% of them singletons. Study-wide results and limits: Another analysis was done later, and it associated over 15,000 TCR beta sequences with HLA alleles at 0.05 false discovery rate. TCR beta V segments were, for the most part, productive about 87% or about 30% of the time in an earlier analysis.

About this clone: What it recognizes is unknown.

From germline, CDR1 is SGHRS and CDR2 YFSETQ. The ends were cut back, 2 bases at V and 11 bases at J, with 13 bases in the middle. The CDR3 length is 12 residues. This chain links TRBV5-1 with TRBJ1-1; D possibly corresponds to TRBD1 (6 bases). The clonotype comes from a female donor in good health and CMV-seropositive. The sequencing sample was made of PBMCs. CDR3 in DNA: TGCGCCAGCAGCTTTGGAGGAACAGGGGCTTTCTTT. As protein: CASSFGGTGAFF.